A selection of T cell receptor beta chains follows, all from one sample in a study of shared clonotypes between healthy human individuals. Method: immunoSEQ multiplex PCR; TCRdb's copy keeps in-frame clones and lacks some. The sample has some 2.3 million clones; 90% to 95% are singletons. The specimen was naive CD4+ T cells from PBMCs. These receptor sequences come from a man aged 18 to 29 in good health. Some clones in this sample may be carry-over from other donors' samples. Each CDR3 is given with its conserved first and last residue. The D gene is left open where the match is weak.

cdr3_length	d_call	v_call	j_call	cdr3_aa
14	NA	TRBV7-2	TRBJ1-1	CASSLARQNTEAFF
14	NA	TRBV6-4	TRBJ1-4	CARYKVLANEKLFF
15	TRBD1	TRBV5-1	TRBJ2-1	CASSESGTGGNEQFF
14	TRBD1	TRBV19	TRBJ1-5	CASTRGRESQPQHF
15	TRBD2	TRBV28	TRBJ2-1	CASSFAGGPYNEQFF
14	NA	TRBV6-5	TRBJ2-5	CASSYWASEETQYF
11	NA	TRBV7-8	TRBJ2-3	CASSLLATQYF
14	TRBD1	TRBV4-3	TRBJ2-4	CASSQGTGRHIQYF
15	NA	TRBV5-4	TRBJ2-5	CASSLRTEGGETQYF
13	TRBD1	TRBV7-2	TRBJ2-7	CASSRTGTYEQYF
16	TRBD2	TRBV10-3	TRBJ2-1	CASGTSGRLADNEQFF
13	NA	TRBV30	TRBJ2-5	CAWDDRGGETQYF
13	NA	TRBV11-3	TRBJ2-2	CASSLDPAGELFF
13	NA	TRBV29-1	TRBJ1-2	CSVENDDSYGYTF
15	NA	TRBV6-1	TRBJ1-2	CASSVGVLANYGYTF
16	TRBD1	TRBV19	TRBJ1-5	CASSILAGQGGEPQHF
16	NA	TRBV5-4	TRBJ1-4	CASSPTTGRTNEKLFF
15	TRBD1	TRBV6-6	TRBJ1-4	CASSSQGATNEKLFF
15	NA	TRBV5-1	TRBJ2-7	CASSLSTGPAEEQYF
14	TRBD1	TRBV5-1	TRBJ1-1	CASSLQGVDTEAFF
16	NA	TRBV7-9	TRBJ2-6	CASSRDLPSGANVLTF
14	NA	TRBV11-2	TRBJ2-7	CASSLTALTYEQYF
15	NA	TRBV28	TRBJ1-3	CASSLLGTSGNTIYF
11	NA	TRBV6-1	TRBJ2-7	CASAPAYEQYF
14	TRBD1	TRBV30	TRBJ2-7	CAWNKQGADYEQYF